Below, 7 T cell receptor beta chains from the same sample are listed, as sequenced in a study of blood T cell repertoires in COVID-19. Generated by immunoSEQ multiplex PCR, the TCRdb table keeps only in-frame clones and is missing some. The table has a few hundred thousand clones, about 85% seen once. Sequenced sample: peripheral blood. The receptor set was obtained from a man aged 45-60 years who had recovered from COVID-19.

The J gene is TRBJ1-6, the V gene TRBV7-8; 9 bases are a match to TRBD1. This CDR3 spans 15 amino acids. In germline, CDR1 is SGHVS, CDR2 FQNEAQ. V lost 5 bases, J lost 6 bases, and 5 bases stayed unmatched. This chain's CDR3 is CASSPRDRVNSPLHF. The CDR3 nucleotides are TGTGCCAGCAGCCCCCGGGACAGGGTTAATTCACCCCTCCACTTT.

V and J are TRBV9 and TRBJ1-5; 7 nucleotides align to TRBD1. The germline V gene has CDR1 SGDLS and CDR2 YYNGEE. The CDR3 is 15 residues long. Trimming removed 4 bases from V and 0 bases from J; junction bases left unmatched: 4. The CDR3 sequence is CASSPGTASNQPQHF. The CDR3, as DNA: TGTGCCAGCAGCCCCGGGACAGCTAGCAATCAGCCCCAGCATTTT.

This clone was counted once. The chain uses TRBV11-2 and TRBJ2-5; 13 bases match TRBD2. CDR1 is SGHAT and CDR2 is FQNNGV in the germline V gene. V shed 7 bases, J shed 1 base, and the junction held 3 bases outside the gene matches. This CDR3 comprises 15 residues. The CDR3 region is CASNRLAGGQETQYF. DNA for the CDR3: TGTGCCAGCAACCGACTAGCGGGGGGCCAAGAGACCCAGTACTTC.

There are a few counts of this clone. The chain has TRBV28 and TRBJ1-5; TRBD1 agrees at 7 bases. Germline V gene data show CDR1 as MDHEN and CDR2 as SYDVKM. The CDR3 spans 14 residues. V trimming: 6 bases; J trimming: 6 bases; junction bases outside the gene matches: 8. The DNA for the CDR3 is TGTGCCAGCAGGACAGGGCCACGTAGTCAGCCCCAGCATTTT. It encodes CASRTGPRSQPQHF. Variable domain in full (rest from reference TRBV28 and TRBJ1-5): DVKVTQSSRYLVKRTGEKVFLECVQDMDHENMFWYRQDPGLGLRLIYFSYDVKMKEKGDIPEGYSVSREKKERFSLILESASTNQTSMYLCASRTGPRSQPQHFGDGTRLSIL.

This rearrangement joins TRBV5-6 to TRBJ1-1; 7 bases match TRBD1. Germline lookup yields CDR1 SGHDT and CDR2 YYEEEE. The CDR3 spans 15 residues. The V gene end was trimmed by 2 bases and the J gene end by 3 bases; junction bases not matched to a gene: 7. CDR3 protein: CASSFQDRPHTEAFF. The CDR3 DNA sequence: TGTGCCAGCAGCTTCCAGGACAGGCCCCACACTGAAGCTTTCTTT.

Remarks on this clone: Other nucleotide sequences in the sample specify the same CDR3. The chain combines TRBV5-1 with TRBJ1-5; the D gene is possibly TRBD1 (6 bases). Trimming stripped 4 bases from V and 5 bases from J, with 13 bases between. The CDR3 extends over 14 amino acids. The germline CDR1 and CDR2 sequences are SGHRS and YFSETQ. Written as DNA, the CDR3 is TGCGCCAGCAGCGTGGGGGGCCGGGATCAGCCCCAGCATTTT. Amino acids: CASSVGGRDQPQHF.

The rearrangement uses TRBV11-2 and TRBJ2-6; the D gene is possibly TRBD2 (5 bases). The length of the CDR3 is 17 residues. CDR1 SGHAT and CDR2 FQNNGV come from the germline V gene. With 6 bases removed from V and 3 bases from J, the gap between germline ends came to 18 bases. The CDR3 DNA follows: TGTGCCAGCAGGGAACCCGGAGGATTATTTGGGGCCAACGTCCTGACTTTC. The encoded protein is CASREPGGLFGANVLTF.